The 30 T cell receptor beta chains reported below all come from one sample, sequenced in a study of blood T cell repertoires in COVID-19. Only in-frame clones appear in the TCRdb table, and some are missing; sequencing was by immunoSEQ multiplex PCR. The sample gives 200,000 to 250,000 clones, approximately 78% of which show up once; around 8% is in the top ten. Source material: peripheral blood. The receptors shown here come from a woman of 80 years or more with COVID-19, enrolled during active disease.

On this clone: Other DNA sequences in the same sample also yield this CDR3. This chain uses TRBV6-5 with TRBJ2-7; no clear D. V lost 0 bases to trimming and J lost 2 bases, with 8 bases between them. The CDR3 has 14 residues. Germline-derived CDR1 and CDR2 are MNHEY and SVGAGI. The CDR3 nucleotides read TGTGCCAGCAGTTACTCGCGAGGTCCCTACGAGCAGTACTTC. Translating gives CASSYSRGPYEQYF.

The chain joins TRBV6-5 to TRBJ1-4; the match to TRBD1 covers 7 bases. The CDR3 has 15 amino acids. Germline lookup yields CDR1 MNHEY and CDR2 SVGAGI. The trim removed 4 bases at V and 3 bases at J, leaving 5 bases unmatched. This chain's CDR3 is CASSLYTGANEKLFF. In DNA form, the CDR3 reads TGTGCCAGCAGTTTATACACAGGGGCTAATGAAAAACTGTTTTTT.

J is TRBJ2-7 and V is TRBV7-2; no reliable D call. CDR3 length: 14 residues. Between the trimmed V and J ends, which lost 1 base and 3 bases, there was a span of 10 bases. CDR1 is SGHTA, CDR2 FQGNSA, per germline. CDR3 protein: CASSLERFFYEQYF. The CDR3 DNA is TGTGCCAGCAGCTTAGAGAGGTTTTTCTACGAGCAGTACTTC.

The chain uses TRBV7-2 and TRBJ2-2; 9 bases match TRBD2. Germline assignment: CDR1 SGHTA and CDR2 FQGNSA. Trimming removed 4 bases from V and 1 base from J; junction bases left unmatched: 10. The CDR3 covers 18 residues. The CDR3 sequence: CASSSVGGGARNTGELFF. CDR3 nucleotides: TGTGCCAGCAGCTCGGTGGGCGGGGGGGCCCGGAACACCGGGGAGCTGTTTTTT.

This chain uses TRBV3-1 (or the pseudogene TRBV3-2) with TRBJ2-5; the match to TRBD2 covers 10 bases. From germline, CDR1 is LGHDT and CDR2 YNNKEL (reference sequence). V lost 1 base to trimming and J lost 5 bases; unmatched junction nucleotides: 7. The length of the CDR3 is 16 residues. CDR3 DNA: TGTGCCAGCAGCCAAGGACTAGCGGGCGGGGGGGAGACCCAGTACTTC. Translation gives CASSQGLAGGGETQYF.

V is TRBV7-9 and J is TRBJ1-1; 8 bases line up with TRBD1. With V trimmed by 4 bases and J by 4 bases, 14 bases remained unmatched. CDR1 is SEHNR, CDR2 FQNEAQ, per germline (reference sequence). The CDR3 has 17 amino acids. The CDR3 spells CASSSTPGQDVRTEAFF. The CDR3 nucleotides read TGTGCCAGCAGCTCCACCCCGGGACAGGATGTGCGCACTGAAGCTTTCTTT.

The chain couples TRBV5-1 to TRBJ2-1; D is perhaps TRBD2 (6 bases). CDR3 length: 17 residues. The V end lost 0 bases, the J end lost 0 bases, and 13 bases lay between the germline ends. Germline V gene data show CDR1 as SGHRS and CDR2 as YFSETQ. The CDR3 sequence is CASSLARDFLSYNEQFF. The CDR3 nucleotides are TGCGCCAGCAGCTTGGCCCGGGACTTCCTCTCCTACAATGAGCAGTTCTTC.

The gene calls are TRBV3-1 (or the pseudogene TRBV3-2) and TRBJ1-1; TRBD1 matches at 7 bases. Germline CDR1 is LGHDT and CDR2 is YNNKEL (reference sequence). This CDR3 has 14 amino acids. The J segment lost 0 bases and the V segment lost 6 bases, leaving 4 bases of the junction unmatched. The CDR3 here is CASSSGTVNTEAFF. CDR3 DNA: TGTGCCAGCAGTTCCGGGACAGTGAACACTGAAGCTTTCTTT.

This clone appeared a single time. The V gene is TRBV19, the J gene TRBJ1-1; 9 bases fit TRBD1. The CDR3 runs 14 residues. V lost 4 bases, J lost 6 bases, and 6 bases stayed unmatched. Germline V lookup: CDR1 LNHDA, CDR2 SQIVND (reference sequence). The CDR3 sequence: CASSNPGTGPEAFF. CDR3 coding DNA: TGTGCCAGTAGTAACCCCGGGACAGGGCCTGAAGCTTTCTTT.

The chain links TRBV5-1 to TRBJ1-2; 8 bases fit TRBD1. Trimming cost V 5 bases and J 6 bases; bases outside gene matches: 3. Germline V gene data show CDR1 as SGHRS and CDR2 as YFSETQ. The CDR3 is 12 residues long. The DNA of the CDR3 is TGCGCCAGCAGGACAGGGGCCAATGGCTACACCTTC. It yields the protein CASRTGANGYTF.

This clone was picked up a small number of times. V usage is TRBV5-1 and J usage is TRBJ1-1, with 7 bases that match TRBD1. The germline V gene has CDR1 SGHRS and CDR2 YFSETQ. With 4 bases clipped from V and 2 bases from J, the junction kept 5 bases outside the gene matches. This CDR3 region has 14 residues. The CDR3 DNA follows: TGCGCCAGCAGCCCCCGGACAGGCAACACTGAAGCTTTCTTT. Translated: CASSPRTGNTEAFF. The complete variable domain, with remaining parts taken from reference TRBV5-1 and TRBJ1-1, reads KAGVTQTPRYLIKTRGQQVTLSCSPISGHRSVSWYQQTPGQGLQFLFEYFSETQRNKGNFPGRFSGRQFSNSRSEMNVSTLELGDSALYLCASSPRTGNTEAFFGQGTRLTVV.

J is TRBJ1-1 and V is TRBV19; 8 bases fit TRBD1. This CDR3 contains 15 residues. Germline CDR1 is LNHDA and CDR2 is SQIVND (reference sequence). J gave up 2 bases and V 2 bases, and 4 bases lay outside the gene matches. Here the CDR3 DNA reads TGTGCCAGTAGTATACTAGGACAGGGAAACACTGAAGCTTTCTTT. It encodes CASSILGQGNTEAFF.

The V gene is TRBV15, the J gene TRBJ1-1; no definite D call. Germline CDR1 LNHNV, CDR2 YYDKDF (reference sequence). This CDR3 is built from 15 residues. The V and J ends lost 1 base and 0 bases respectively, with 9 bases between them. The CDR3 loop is CATSRAYSLNTEAFF. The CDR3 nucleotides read TGTGCCACCAGCAGAGCCTACAGCTTGAACACTGAAGCTTTCTTT.

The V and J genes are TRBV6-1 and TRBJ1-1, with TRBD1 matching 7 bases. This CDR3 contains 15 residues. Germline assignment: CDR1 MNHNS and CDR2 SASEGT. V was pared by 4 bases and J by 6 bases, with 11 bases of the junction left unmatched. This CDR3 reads CASSGKQQGFPEAFF. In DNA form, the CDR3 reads TGTGCCAGCAGTGGGAAACAACAGGGGTTCCCTGAAGCTTTCTTT.

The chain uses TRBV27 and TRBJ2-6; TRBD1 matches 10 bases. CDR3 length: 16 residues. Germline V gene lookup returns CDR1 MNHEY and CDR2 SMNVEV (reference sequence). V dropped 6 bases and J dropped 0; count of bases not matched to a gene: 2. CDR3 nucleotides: TGTGCCAGCAGGGGACAGGGGAGCTCTGGGGCCAACGTCCTGACTTTC. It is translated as CASRGQGSSGANVLTF.

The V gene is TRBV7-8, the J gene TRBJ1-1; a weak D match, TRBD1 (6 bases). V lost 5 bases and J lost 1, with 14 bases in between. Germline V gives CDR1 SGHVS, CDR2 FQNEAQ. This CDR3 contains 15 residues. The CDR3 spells CASSPGGQANTEAFF. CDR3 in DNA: TGTGCCAGCAGCCCTGGGGGCCAGGCGAACACTGAAGCTTTCTTT.

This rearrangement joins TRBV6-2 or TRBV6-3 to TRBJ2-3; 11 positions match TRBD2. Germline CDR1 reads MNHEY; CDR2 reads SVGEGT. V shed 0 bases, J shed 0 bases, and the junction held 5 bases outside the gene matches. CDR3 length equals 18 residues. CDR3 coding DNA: TGTGCCAGCAGTTACTCAGGGACTAGCGGAGCTAGCACAGATACGCAGTATTTT. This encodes CASSYSGTSGASTDTQYF.

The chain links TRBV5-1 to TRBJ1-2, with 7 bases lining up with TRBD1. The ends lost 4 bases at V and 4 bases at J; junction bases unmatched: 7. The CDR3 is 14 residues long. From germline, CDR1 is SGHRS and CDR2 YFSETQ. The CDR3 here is CASSPPGQLYGYTF. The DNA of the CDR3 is TGCGCCAGCAGCCCCCCGGGACAGCTCTATGGCTACACCTTC.

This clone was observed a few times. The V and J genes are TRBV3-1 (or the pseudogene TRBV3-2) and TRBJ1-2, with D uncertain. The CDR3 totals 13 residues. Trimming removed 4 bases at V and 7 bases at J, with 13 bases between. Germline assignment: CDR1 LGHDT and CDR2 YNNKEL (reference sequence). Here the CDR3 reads CASSPLEGRGYTF. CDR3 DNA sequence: TGTGCCAGCAGCCCACTAGAGGGTCGTGGCTACACCTTC.

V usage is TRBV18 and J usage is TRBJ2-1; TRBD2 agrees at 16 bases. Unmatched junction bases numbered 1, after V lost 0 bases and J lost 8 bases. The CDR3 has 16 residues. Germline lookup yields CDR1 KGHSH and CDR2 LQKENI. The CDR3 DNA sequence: TGTGCCAGCTCACCACCGGGACTAGCGGGAGGGGATGAGCAGTTCTTC. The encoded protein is CASSPPGLAGGDEQFF.

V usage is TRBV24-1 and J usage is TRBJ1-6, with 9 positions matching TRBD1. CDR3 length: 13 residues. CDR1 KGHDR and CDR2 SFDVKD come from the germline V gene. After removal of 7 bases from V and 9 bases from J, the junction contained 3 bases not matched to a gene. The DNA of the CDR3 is TGTGCCACCAGCCCGGGACAGGGTTCACCCCTCCACTTT. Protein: CATSPGQGSPLHF.

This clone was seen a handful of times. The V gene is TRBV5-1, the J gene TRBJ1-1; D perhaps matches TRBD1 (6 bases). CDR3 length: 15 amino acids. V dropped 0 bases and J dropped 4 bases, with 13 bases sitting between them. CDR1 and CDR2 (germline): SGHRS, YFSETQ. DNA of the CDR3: TGCGCCAGCAGCTTGGCGGCAGGGGCCCCCACTGAAGCTTTCTTT. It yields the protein CASSLAAGAPTEAFF. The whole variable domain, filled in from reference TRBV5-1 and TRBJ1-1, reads KAGVTQTPRYLIKTRGQQVTLSCSPISGHRSVSWYQQTPGQGLQFLFEYFSETQRNKGNFPGRFSGRQFSNSRSEMNVSTLELGDSALYLCASSLAAGAPTEAFFGQGTRLTVV.

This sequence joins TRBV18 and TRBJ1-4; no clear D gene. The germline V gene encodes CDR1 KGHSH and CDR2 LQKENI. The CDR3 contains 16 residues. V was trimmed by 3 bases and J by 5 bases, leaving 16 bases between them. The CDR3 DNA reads TGTGCCAGCTCACCCTTGGGAGACCAGTGGAATGAAAAACTGTTTTTT. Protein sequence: CASSPLGDQWNEKLFF.

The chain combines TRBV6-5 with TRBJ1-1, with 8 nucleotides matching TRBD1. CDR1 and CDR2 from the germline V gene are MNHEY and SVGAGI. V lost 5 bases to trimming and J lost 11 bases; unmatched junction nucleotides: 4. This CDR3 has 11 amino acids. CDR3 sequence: CASSPGGKAFF. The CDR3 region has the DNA TGTGCCAGCAGTCCAGGGGGCAAGGCTTTCTTT.

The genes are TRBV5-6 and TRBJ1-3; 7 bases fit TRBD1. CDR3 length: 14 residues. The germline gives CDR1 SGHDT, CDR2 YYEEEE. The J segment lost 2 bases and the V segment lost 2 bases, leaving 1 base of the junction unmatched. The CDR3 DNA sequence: TGTGCCAGCAGCTTTGACAGGGCTGGAAACACCATATATTTT. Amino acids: CASSFDRAGNTIYF.

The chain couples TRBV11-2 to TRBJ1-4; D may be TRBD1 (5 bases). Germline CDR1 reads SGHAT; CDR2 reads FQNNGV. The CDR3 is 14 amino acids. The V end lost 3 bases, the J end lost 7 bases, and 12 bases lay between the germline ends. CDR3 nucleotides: TGTGCCAGCAGCTTGGGGCAATTAGGTGAAAAACTGTTTTTT. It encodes CASSLGQLGEKLFF.

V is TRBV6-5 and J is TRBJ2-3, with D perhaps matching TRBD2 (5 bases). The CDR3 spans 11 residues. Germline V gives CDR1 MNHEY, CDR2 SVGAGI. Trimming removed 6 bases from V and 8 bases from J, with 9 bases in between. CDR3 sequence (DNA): TGTGCCAGCAGATTACGGGGTACGCAGTATTTT. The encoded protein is CASRLRGTQYF.

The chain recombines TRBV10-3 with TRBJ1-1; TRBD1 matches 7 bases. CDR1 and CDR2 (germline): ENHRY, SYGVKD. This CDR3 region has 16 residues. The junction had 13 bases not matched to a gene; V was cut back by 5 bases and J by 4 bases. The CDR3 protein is CAISPATGLGSTEAFF. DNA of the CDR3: TGTGCCATCAGTCCAGCGACAGGGTTGGGAAGCACTGAAGCTTTCTTT.

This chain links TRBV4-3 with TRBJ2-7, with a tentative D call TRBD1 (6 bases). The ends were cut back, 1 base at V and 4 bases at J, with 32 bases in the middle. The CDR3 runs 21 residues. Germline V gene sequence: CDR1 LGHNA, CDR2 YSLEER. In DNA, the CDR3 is TGCGCCAGCAGCCAAGCTCCCTTCCCCCCTCTGGACCGAGCAAGGGGGTACGAGCAGTACTTC. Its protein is CASSQAPFPPLDRARGYEQYF.

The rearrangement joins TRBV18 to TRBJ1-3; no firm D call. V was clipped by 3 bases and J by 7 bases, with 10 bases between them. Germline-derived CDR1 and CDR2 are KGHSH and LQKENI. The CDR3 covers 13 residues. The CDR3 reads CASSPELSNTIYF. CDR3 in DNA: TGTGCCAGCTCACCCGAGCTGTCCAACACCATATATTTT.